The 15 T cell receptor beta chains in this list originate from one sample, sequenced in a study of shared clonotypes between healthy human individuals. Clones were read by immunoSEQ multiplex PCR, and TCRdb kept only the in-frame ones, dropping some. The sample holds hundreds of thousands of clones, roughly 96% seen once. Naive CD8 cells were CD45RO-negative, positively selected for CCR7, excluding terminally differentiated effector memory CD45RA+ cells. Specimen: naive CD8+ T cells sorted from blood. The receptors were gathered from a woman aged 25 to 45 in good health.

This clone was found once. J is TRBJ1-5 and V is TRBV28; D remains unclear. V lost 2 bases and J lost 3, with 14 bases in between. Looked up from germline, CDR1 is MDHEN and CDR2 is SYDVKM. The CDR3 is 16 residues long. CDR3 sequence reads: CASSLISTDINQPQHF. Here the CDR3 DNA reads TGTGCCAGCAGTTTAATCTCGACTGACATCAATCAGCCCCAGCATTTT.

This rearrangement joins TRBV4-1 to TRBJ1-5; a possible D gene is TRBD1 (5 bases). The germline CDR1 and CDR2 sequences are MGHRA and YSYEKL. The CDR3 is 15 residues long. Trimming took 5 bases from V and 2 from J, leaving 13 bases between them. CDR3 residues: CASSSYLGGNQPQHF. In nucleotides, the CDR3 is TGCGCCAGCAGCTCTTACTTAGGGGGCAATCAGCCCCAGCATTTT.

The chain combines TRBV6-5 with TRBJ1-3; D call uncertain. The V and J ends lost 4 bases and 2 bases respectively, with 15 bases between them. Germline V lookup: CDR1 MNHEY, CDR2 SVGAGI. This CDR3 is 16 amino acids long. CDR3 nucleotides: TGTGCCAGCAGTTCGGAGGGAAAGTCGGCTGGAAACACCATATATTTT. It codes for CASSSEGKSAGNTIYF.

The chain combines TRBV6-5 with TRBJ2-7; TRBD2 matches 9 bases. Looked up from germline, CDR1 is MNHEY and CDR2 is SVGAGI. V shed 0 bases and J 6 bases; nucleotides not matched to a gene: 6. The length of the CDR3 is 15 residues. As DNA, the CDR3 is TGTGCCAGCAGTTACTCTGTAATAGCGGGAGTCGAGCAGTACTTC. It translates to CASSYSVIAGVEQYF.

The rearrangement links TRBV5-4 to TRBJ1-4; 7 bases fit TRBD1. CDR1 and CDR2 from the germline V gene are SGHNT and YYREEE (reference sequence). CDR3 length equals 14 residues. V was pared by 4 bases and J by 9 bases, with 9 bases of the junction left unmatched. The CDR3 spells CASSHTGAEKKLFF. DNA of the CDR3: TGTGCCAGCAGCCATACAGGGGCGGAGAAAAAACTGTTTTTT.

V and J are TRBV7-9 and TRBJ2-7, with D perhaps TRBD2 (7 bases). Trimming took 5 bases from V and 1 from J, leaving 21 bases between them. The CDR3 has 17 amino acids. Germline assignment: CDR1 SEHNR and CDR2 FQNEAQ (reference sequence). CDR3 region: CASSPSRGEGGSYEQYF. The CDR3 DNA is TGTGCCAGCAGCCCCTCCCGGGGGGAAGGGGGGTCCTACGAGCAGTACTTC.

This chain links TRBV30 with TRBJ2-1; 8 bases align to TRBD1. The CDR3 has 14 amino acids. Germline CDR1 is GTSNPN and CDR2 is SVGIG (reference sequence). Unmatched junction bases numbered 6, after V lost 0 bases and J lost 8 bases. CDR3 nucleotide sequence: TGTGCCTGGAGTGTAGGACAGGGTCATCATGAGCAGTTCTTC. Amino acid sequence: CAWSVGQGHHEQFF.

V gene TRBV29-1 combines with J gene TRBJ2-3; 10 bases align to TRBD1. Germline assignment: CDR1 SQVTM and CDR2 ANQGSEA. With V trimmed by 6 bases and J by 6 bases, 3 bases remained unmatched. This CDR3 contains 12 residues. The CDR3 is CSVRDRGDTQYF. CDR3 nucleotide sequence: TGCAGCGTCCGGGACAGGGGTGATACGCAGTATTTT.

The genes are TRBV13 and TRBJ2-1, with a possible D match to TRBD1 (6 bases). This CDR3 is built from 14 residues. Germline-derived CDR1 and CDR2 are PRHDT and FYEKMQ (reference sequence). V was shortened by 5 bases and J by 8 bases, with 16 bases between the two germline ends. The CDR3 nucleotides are TGTGCCAGCAGCCTGGGGTACAGGGACGATGAGCAGTTCTTC. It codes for CASSLGYRDDEQFF.

The CDR3 region has the DNA TGTGCCAGCAGCCTACGCGGGGTGAACACTGAAGCTTTCTTT. As protein: CASSLRGVNTEAFF. The rearrangement uses TRBV6-5 and TRBJ1-1; D is uncertain. Germline loops: CDR1 MNHEY, CDR2 SVGAGI. Between the trimmed V and J ends, which lost 6 bases and 0 bases, there was a span of 11 bases. CDR3 length: 14 residues.

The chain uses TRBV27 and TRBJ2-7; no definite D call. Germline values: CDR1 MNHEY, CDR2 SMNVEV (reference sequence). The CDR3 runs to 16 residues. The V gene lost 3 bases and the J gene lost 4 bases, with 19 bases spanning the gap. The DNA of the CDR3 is TGTGCCAGCAGTTTCTCACAAGGCCCATCTTATTACGAGCAGTACTTC. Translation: CASSFSQGPSYYEQYF.

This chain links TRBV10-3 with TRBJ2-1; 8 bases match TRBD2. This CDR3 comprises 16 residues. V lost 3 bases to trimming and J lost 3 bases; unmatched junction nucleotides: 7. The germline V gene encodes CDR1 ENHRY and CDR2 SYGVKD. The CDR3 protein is CAISEGSSGIYNEQFF. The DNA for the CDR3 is TGTGCCATCAGTGAAGGGAGTAGCGGGATCTACAATGAGCAGTTCTTC.

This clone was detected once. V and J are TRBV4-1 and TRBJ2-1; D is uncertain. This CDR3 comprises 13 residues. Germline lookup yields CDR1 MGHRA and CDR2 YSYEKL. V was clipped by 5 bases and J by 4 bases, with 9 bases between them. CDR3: CASSEVEYNEQFF. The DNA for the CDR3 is TGCGCCAGCAGCGAAGTGGAGTACAATGAGCAGTTCTTC.

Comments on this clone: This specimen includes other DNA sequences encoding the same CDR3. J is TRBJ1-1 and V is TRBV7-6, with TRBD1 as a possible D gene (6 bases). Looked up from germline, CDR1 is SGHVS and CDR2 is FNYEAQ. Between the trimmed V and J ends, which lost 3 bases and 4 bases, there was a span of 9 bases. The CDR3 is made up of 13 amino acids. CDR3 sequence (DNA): TGTGCCAGCAGCTTGGCAGGGGCCACTGAAGCTTTCTTT. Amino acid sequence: CASSLAGATEAFF.

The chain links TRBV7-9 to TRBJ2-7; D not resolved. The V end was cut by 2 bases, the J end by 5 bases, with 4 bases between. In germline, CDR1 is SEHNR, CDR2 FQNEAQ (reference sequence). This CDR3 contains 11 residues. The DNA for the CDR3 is TGTGCCAGCAGCTTACATGACGAGCAGTACTTC. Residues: CASSLHDEQYF.